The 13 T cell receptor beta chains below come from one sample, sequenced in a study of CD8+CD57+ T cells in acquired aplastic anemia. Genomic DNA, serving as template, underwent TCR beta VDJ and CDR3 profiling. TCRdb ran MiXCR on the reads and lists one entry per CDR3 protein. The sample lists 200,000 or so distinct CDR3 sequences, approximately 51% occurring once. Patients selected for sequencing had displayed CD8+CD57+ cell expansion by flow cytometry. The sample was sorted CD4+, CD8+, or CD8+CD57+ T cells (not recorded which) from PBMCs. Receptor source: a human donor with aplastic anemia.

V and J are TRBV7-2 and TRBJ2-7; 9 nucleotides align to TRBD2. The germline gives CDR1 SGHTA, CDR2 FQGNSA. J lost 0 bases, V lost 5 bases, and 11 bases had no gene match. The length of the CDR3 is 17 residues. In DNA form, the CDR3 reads TGTGCCAGCAGCCCACATTTAGCGGGGGAGAGCTCCTACGAGCAGTACTTC. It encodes CASSPHLAGESSYEQYF.

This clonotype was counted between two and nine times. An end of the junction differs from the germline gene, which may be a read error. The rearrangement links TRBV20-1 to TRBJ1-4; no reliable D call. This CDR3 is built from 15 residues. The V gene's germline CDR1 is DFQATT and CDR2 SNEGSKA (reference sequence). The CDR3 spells CSAREMGQNNEKLLF. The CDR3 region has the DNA TGCAGTGCTAGAGAAATGGGTCAGAATAATGAAAAACTGCTTTTT.

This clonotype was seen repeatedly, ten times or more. The CDR3: CSTSGGVGEKLFF. The CDR3 coding sequence is TGCAGTACCAGCGGGGGTGTGGGTGAAAAACTGTTTTTT. This rearrangement joins TRBV20-1 to TRBJ1-4, with a weak D call TRBD1 (5 bases). The CDR3 spans 13 residues. V was trimmed by 8 bases and J by 7 bases, leaving 17 bases between them. Germline V lookup: CDR1 DFQATT, CDR2 SNEGSKA (reference sequence).

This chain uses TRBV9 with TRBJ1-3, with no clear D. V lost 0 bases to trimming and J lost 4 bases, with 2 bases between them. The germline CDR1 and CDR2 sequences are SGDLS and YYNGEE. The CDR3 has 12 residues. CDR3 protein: CASSVAGNTIYF. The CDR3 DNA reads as TGTGCCAGCAGCGTAGCAGGAAACACCATATATTTT.

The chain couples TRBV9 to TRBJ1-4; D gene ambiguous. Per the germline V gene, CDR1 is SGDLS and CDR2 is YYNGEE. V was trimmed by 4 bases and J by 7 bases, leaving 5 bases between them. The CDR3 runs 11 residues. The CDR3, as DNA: TGTGCCAGCAGCACCGGTGAAAAACTGTTTTTT. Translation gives CASSTGEKLFF.

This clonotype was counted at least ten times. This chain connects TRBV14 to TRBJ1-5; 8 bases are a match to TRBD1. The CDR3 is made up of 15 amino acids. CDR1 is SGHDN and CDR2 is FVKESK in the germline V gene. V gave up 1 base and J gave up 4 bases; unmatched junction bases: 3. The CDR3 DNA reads TGTGCCAGCAGCCAAGGACAGGGGCCAAATCAGCCCCAGCATTTT. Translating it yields CASSQGQGPNQPQHF. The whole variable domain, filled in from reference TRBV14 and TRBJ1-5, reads EAGVTQFPSHSVIEKGQTVTLRCDPISGHDNLYWYRRVMGKEIKFLLHFVKESKQDESGMPNNRFLAERTGGTYSTLKVQPAELEDSGVYFCASSQGQGPNQPQHFGDGTRLSIL.

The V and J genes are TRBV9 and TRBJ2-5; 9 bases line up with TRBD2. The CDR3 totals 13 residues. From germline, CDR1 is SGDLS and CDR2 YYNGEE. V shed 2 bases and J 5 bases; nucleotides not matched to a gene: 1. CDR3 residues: CASSVTSGETQYF. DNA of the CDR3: TGTGCCAGCAGCGTGACTAGCGGTGAGACCCAGTACTTC.

The DNA for the CDR3 is TGTGCCAGCAGCTTTGGAACCGGGGGTCCGACAGGCACTGAAGCTTTCTTT. Its translation: CASSFGTGGPTGTEAFF. The chain uses TRBV7-3 and TRBJ1-1; maybe TRBD1 (6 bases). Germline loops: CDR1 SGHTA, CDR2 FQGTGA. There are 17 residues in the CDR3. Trimming stripped 3 bases from V and 4 bases from J, with 21 bases between.

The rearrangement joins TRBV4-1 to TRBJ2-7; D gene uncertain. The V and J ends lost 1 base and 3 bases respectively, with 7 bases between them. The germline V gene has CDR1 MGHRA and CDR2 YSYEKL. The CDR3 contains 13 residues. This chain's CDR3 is CASSQVEFYEQYF. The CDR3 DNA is TGCGCCAGCAGCCAAGTTGAGTTCTACGAGCAGTACTTC.

The CDR3 bases are TGTGCCAGTAGACCTCGGACAGGGAGCACAGATACGCAGTATTTT. It yields the protein CASRPRTGSTDTQYF. The chain combines TRBV7-8 with TRBJ2-3; 8 bases are shared with TRBD1. The V and J ends lost 9 bases and 0 bases, in that order; junction bases with no gene match: 8. This CDR3 contains 15 residues. CDR1 and CDR2 from the germline V gene are SGHVS and FQNEAQ.

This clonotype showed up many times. The CDR3 here is CSGGTGGYEQYF. The DNA for the CDR3 is TGCAGCGGGGGGACAGGGGGCTACGAGCAGTACTTC. The V gene is TRBV29-1, the J gene TRBJ2-7; 11 bases line up with TRBD1. This CDR3 comprises 12 residues. J lost 3 bases, V lost 7 bases, and 2 bases had no gene match. The germline gives CDR1 SQVTM, CDR2 ANQGSEA.

The CDR3 region has the DNA TGCAGCCTTGGACCAGGTACTGGAAACACCATATATTTT. It encodes CSLGPGTGNTIYF. The chain recombines TRBV29-1 with TRBJ1-3, with unresolved D. The CDR3 is 13 residues long. The V end lost 8 bases, the J end lost 2 bases, and 13 bases lay between the germline ends. The germline CDR1 and CDR2 sequences are SQVTM and ANQGSEA. Together with reference TRBV29-1 and TRBJ1-3, the CDR3 gives the full variable domain: SAVISQKPSRDICQRGTSLTIQCQVDSQVTMMFWYRQQPGQSLTLIATANQGSEATYESGFVIDKFPISRPNLTFSTLTVSNMSPEDSSIYLCSLGPGTGNTIYFGEGSWLTVV.

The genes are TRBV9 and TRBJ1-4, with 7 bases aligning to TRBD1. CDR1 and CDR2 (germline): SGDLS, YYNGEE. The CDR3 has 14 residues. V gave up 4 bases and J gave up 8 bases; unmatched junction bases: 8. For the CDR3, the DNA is TGTGCCAGCAGCCCCCGGACAGGCCTGGAAAAACTGTTTTTT. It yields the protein CASSPRTGLEKLFF.